The 20 T cell receptor beta chains below were found in one sample sequenced in a study of shared clonotypes between healthy human individuals. Data came from immunoSEQ multiplex PCR; TCRdb stores just in-frame clones and leaves some out. Seen here are roughly 2,500,000 clones, approximately 94% observed once, and the top ten hold approximately 0.35%. Sequenced sample: naive CD4+ T cells from PBMCs. Regarding subset: CD45RA+ positively selected. The receptors stem from a young man in good health. Some clones in this sample may be carry-over from other donors' samples.

This sequence joins TRBV7-8 and TRBJ2-5; D is possibly TRBD1 (6 bases). This CDR3 region has 14 residues. Trimming pared 1 base from V and 4 bases from J, leaving 10 bases between. Germline values: CDR1 SGHVS, CDR2 FQNEAQ. CDR3 sequence (DNA): TGTGCCAGCAGCTTAGTCACAGGGACAGAGACCCAGTACTTC. This gives the protein CASSLVTGTETQYF.

This chain uses TRBV5-4 with TRBJ2-3; possibly TRBD1 or TRBD2 for D (5 bases each). Trimming took 3 bases from V and 2 from J, leaving 13 bases between them. This CDR3 contains 15 residues. Germline loops: CDR1 SGHNT, CDR2 YYREEE (reference sequence). CDR3 nucleotide sequence: TGTGCCAGCAGCTCACCGGGACGCCCCACAGATACGCAGTATTTT. Translated: CASSSPGRPTDTQYF.

As to this clone: Other DNA sequences in the sample encode the same CDR3. The CDR3: CASSPADSGNTIYF. The CDR3 DNA sequence: TGTGCCAGCTCACCGGCGGACTCTGGAAACACCATATATTTT. The rearrangement joins TRBV18 to TRBJ1-3; D unresolved. The V end was cut by 3 bases, the J end by 0 bases, with 6 bases between. CDR1 is KGHSH, CDR2 LQKENI, per germline. This CDR3 has 14 residues.

V gene TRBV10-2 combines with J gene TRBJ2-7; 7 bases align to TRBD2. The junction had 4 bases not matched to a gene; V was cut back by 5 bases and J by 0 bases. The CDR3 runs to 14 residues. Germline CDR1 is WSHSY and CDR2 is SAAADI. CDR3 DNA sequence: TGCGCCAGCAGTTTGCTAGCGGACTCCTACGAGCAGTACTTC. This codes for CASSLLADSYEQYF.

The V and J genes are TRBV4-1 and TRBJ2-2, with 10 bases fitting TRBD2. The CDR3 consists of 17 residues. Germline V gives CDR1 MGHRA, CDR2 YSYEKL. V gave up 0 bases and J gave up 5 bases; unmatched junction bases: 6. CDR3 bases: TGCGCCAGCAGCCAAGATATTCCTAGCGGGAGTACCGGGGAGCTGTTTTTT. Translated, it gives CASSQDIPSGSTGELFF.

As to this clone: This specimen includes other DNA sequences encoding the same CDR3. The chain joins TRBV28 to TRBJ1-5; TRBD1 aligns across 8 bases. Unmatched junction bases numbered 2, after V lost 6 bases and J lost 7 bases. CDR1 and CDR2 from the germline V gene are MDHEN and SYDVKM. This CDR3 is 12 amino acids long. The CDR3 region has the DNA TGTGCCAGCAGAACAGGGGGACAGCCCCAGCATTTT. It yields the protein CASRTGGQPQHF. Variable domain in full (rest from reference TRBV28 and TRBJ1-5): DVKVTQSSRYLVKRTGEKVFLECVQDMDHENMFWYRQDPGLGLRLIYFSYDVKMKEKGDIPEGYSVSREKKERFSLILESASTNQTSMYLCASRTGGQPQHFGDGTRLSIL.

The V call is TRBV5-1, the J call TRBJ1-1; no firm D call. V was trimmed by 0 bases and J by 3 bases, leaving 12 bases between them. Germline CDR1 reads SGHRS; CDR2 reads YFSETQ. The CDR3 contains 15 residues. The CDR3 nucleotides are TGCGCCAGCAGCTTGGGTGGAAGTTCGTACACTGAAGCTTTCTTT. As protein: CASSLGGSSYTEAFF.

Of note for this clone: Other DNA sequences in the same sample also yield this CDR3. The chain couples TRBV5-1 to TRBJ2-5, with TRBD2 matching 7 bases. J gave up 2 bases and V 0 bases, and 7 bases lay outside the gene matches. There are 16 residues in the CDR3. CDR1 SGHRS and CDR2 YFSETQ come from the germline V gene. CDR3 protein: CASSLVASGGQETQYF. The CDR3 DNA reads as TGCGCCAGCAGCTTGGTGGCTAGCGGAGGACAAGAGACCCAGTACTTC.

This sequence joins TRBV28 and TRBJ1-4; 7 bases line up with TRBD1. Trimming at V came to 4 bases and at J to 7 bases, leaving 9 bases not matched to a gene. Per the germline V gene, CDR1 is MDHEN and CDR2 is SYDVKM. The CDR3 consists of 15 residues. CDR3 residues: CASSSPHRGGEKLFF. Here the CDR3 DNA reads TGTGCCAGCAGTTCCCCCCACAGGGGAGGTGAAAAACTGTTTTTT.

The rearrangement uses TRBV9 and TRBJ1-1; possible D gene TRBD1, 5 bases. Germline V lookup: CDR1 SGDLS, CDR2 YYNGEE. The CDR3 has 14 amino acids. V lost 4 bases and J 4 bases, leaving 14 bases between the germline ends. DNA of the CDR3: TGTGCCAGCAGCCCCCACCTCAGGGCCACTGAAGCTTTCTTT. Residues: CASSPHLRATEAFF.

Points on this clone: Additional DNA sequences in this sample encode the identical CDR3. V is TRBV7-2 and J is TRBJ1-1; D is unresolved. Germline-derived CDR1 and CDR2 are SGHTA and FQGNSA. The CDR3 has 12 amino acids. V was cut by 5 bases and J by 4 bases, with 8 bases left in between. The CDR3 coding sequence is TGTGCCAGCAGCCGGGTGGGCACTGAAGCTTTCTTT. It codes for CASSRVGTEAFF.

The rearrangement links TRBV5-1 to TRBJ2-7; 11 bases are a match to TRBD2. CDR1 is SGHRS, CDR2 YFSETQ, per germline. There are 14 residues in the CDR3. Trimming cost V 4 bases and J 6 bases; bases outside gene matches: 6. The CDR3: CASSPGLADSEQYF. The CDR3, as DNA: TGCGCCAGCAGCCCGGGACTAGCGGACTCCGAGCAGTACTTC.

The chain combines TRBV11-2 with TRBJ2-4, with 7 bases that match TRBD1. The germline gives CDR1 SGHAT, CDR2 FQNNGV. This CDR3 is 16 amino acids long. V shed 4 bases and J 15 bases; nucleotides not matched to a gene: 21. CDR3 sequence: CASSSPQGRKGMGLYF. DNA for the CDR3: TGTGCCAGCAGCTCCCCACAGGGGAGAAAAGGGATGGGGTTGTACTTC.

V usage is TRBV7-9 and J usage is TRBJ2-5, with unresolved D. In germline, CDR1 is SEHNR, CDR2 FQNEAQ (reference sequence). Trimming removed 6 bases at V and 7 bases at J, with 12 bases between. The CDR3 is 12 residues long. CDR3 bases: TGTGCCAGCAGTTTTGAAGACGGGACCCAGTACTTC. It translates to CASSFEDGTQYF.

The V call is TRBV5-4, the J call TRBJ2-2; 8 bases map to TRBD1. V trimming: 0 bases; J trimming: 7 bases; junction bases outside the gene matches: 5. Per the germline V gene, CDR1 is SGHNT and CDR2 is YYREEE (reference sequence). The CDR3 is made up of 15 amino acids. The CDR3 loop is CASSLGQGRYGELFF. CDR3 in DNA: TGTGCCAGCAGCTTGGGACAGGGGAGGTACGGGGAGCTGTTTTTT.

This clone appeared once. V is TRBV7-3 and J is TRBJ2-2, with D maybe TRBD2 (6 bases). The CDR3 runs to 17 residues. Trimming cost V 5 bases and J 2 bases, with 18 bases left between them. Germline CDR1 SGHTA, CDR2 FQGTGA. CDR3 DNA sequence: TGTGCCAGCAGCCCAAATGGCGGGGCACCTAACACCGGGGAGCTGTTTTTT. This sequence encodes CASSPNGGAPNTGELFF.

This chain connects TRBV5-8 to TRBJ2-1; possible D gene TRBD1, 6 bases. The CDR3 runs 17 residues. V lost 4 bases and J lost 3, with 20 bases in between. Germline loops: CDR1 SGHTS, CDR2 YDEGEE. CDR3 DNA sequence: TGTGCCAGCAGCCATTTTTTGACAGGCCACGTCTACAATGAGCAGTTCTTC. This translates into CASSHFLTGHVYNEQFF.

Written as DNA, the CDR3 is TGTGCCAGCAGCCTTGCTAGCGGGAGATATTACGAGCAGTACTTC. As protein: CASSLASGRYYEQYF. The chain links TRBV6-5 to TRBJ2-7; the match to TRBD2 covers 10 bases. The junction had 9 bases not matched to a gene; V was cut back by 6 bases and J by 4 bases. Per germline, CDR1 MNHEY and CDR2 SVGAGI. The CDR3 is 15 amino acids.

The chain carries TRBV4-1 and TRBJ1-4; no reliable D call. Germline lookup yields CDR1 MGHRA and CDR2 YSYEKL. The CDR3 has 12 amino acids. The V end was cut by 2 bases, the J end by 14 bases, with 12 bases between. CDR3 bases: TGCGCCAGCAGCCAACCGGCCTCGGGCCTGTTTTTT. It specifies CASSQPASGLFF.

The chain uses TRBV5-1 and TRBJ2-7; 11 bases align to TRBD2. This CDR3 comprises 15 residues. CDR1 is SGHRS and CDR2 is YFSETQ in the germline V gene. The ends lost 4 bases at V and 5 bases at J; junction bases unmatched: 8. The CDR3 here is CASSRIAGGLNEQYF. CDR3 sequence (DNA): TGCGCCAGCAGCCGTATAGCGGGAGGGTTGAACGAGCAGTACTTC. The full variable domain, its missing parts supplied by reference TRBV5-1 and TRBJ2-7, is KAGVTQTPRYLIKTRGQQVTLSCSPISGHRSVSWYQQTPGQGLQFLFEYFSETQRNKGNFPGRFSGRQFSNSRSEMNVSTLELGDSALYLCASSRIAGGLNEQYFGPGTRLTVT.